Presented here are 6 T cell receptor beta chains from one specimen sequenced in a study of blood T cell repertoires in COVID-19. Produced via immunoSEQ multiplex PCR; TCRdb's table is partial and in-frame only. The repertoire has about 390,000 clones, more than 75% of them found once; the top ten carry about 2.3%. Sequencing was carried out using peripheral blood. All receptors derive from a woman aged 55 to 70 with COVID-19, enrolled during active disease.

The rearrangement uses TRBV10-1 and TRBJ2-2; TRBD2 is a possible D gene (5 bases). Trimming took 5 bases from V and 1 from J, leaving 5 bases between them. CDR1 is WNHNN, CDR2 SYGVQD, per germline (reference sequence). The CDR3 is made up of 13 amino acids. In nucleotides, the CDR3 is TGCGCCAGCAGTAGCGGGAACACCGGGGAGCTGTTTTTT. Translated: CASSSGNTGELFF.

The genes are TRBV5-1 and TRBJ2-1; 9 nucleotides match TRBD2. V dropped 0 bases and J dropped 8; count of bases not matched to a gene: 3. This CDR3 comprises 14 residues. The germline V gene encodes CDR1 SGHRS and CDR2 YFSETQ. CDR3 DNA sequence: TGCGCCAGCAGCTTGGCTAGCGGGGCGCATGAGCAGTTCTTC. It codes for CASSLASGAHEQFF.

The CDR3 loop reads CASSFGQGSYNEQFF. Written as DNA, the CDR3 is TGTGCCAGCAGCTTCGGCCAGGGTTCCTACAATGAGCAGTTCTTC. The chain combines TRBV5-6 with TRBJ2-1; perhaps TRBD1 as D (5 bases). V was cut by 2 bases and J by 1 base, with 10 bases left in between. The CDR3 runs to 15 residues. Germline CDR1 SGHDT, CDR2 YYEEEE.

The genes are TRBV18 and TRBJ1-2; TRBD1 aligns across 7 bases. Unmatched junction bases numbered 13, after V lost 6 bases and J lost 9 bases. The germline CDR1 and CDR2 sequences are KGHSH and LQKENI. This CDR3 comprises 14 residues. CDR3 sequence reads: CASSNYQGDHRYTF. Written as DNA, the CDR3 is TGTGCCAGCTCCAACTACCAGGGGGACCATCGCTACACCTTC.

This clone was detected only a few times. The chain combines TRBV28 with TRBJ2-7, with D perhaps TRBD1 (7 bases). Trimming took off 4 bases at V and 0 bases at J, with 16 bases between the two ends. The germline gives CDR1 MDHEN, CDR2 SYDVKM. This CDR3 has 16 amino acids. The CDR3 loop reads CASSSQGGSTSYEQYF. The CDR3 DNA sequence: TGTGCCAGCAGTTCCCAGGGGGGATCGACCTCCTACGAGCAGTACTTC.

V is TRBV3-1 (or the pseudogene TRBV3-2) and J is TRBJ2-3, with 12 bases matching TRBD2. The CDR3 extends over 16 amino acids. Germline V gives CDR1 LGHDT, CDR2 YNNKEL (reference sequence). The V gene end was trimmed by 2 bases and the J gene end by 6 bases; junction bases not matched to a gene: 6. The CDR3: CASSQLAGGPVDTQYF. For the CDR3, the DNA is TGTGCCAGCAGCCAACTAGCGGGGGGGCCGGTGGATACGCAGTATTTT.